This is a list of T cell receptor beta chains from one sample in a study of CD8 T cells in ankylosing spondylitis. TCRdb independently ran MiXCR on the 5' RACE reads; one entry per CDR3 protein. This sample carries hundreds of thousands of distinct CDR3 sequences, approximately 24% of them seen once, and the ten largest clones take about 6.2%. Sequenced input: blood, either unsorted or a sorted T cell fraction (not recorded which). These receptors were obtained from a male donor with ankylosing spondylitis or in good health (not recorded which). Both conserved end residues are part of each CDR3. D genes are given only for firm matches. Clone size, where shown, is once, few, many, or a class for clones that have expanded.

clone size: many; V gene: TRBV20-1; CDR3 length: 15; J gene: TRBJ2-3; D gene: TRBD1; CDR3 protein: CSASSRQGMTDTQYF; CDR3 DNA: TGCAGTGCTTCAAGCCGACAGGGAATGACAGATACGCAGTATTTT
clone size: NA; V gene: TRBV18; CDR3 length: 15; J gene: TRBJ2-5; D gene: NA; CDR3 protein: CASSQNGGIQETQYF; CDR3 DNA: TGTGCCAGCTCGCAAAACGGAGGGATCCAAGAGACCCAGTACTTC
clone size: once; V gene: TRBV20-1; CDR3 length: 14; J gene: TRBJ1-1; D gene: TRBD1; CDR3 protein: CSARAGTGGFEAFF; CDR3 DNA: TGCAGTGCTAGAGCCGGGACAGGGGGCTTTGAAGCTTTCTTT
clone size: NA; V gene: TRBV5-6; CDR3 length: 15; J gene: TRBJ2-7; D gene: NA; CDR3 protein: CASSRETRVTYKQYF; CDR3 DNA: TGTGCCAGCAGCCGGGAGACAAGGGTGACCTACAAGCAGTACTTC
clone size: NA; V gene: TRBV24-1; CDR3 length: 13; J gene: TRBJ1-5; D gene: NA; CDR3 protein: CATSENSNQPQHF; CDR3 DNA: TGTGCCACGTCCGAAAATAGCAATCAGCCCCAGCATTTT
clone size: many; V gene: TRBV20-1; CDR3 length: 16; J gene: TRBJ2-5; D gene: TRBD2; CDR3 protein: CSARDHQRENQETQYF; CDR3 DNA: TGCAGTGCTAGAGATCACCAGCGGGAGAACCAAGAGACCCAGTACTTC
clone size: many; V gene: TRBV29-1; CDR3 length: 15; J gene: TRBJ2-1; D gene: TRBD2; CDR3 protein: CSVVGGLAKINEQFF; CDR3 DNA: TGCAGCGTTGTCGGGGGACTAGCCAAAATCAATGAGCAGTTCTTC
clone size: many; V gene: TRBV7-2; CDR3 length: 16; J gene: TRBJ2-2; D gene: TRBD2; CDR3 protein: CASSPQAGANTGELFF; CDR3 DNA: TGTGCCAGCAGCCCCCAGGCGGGAGCGAACACCGGGGAGCTGTTTTTT
clone size: many; V gene: TRBV5-1; CDR3 length: 16; J gene: TRBJ2-7; D gene: TRBD2; CDR3 protein: CASSLVPLAGVEEQYF; CDR3 DNA: TGCGCCAGCAGCTTGGTACCCCTAGCGGGAGTGGAAGAGCAGTACTTC
clone size: many; V gene: TRBV5-1; CDR3 length: 15; J gene: TRBJ2-3; D gene: TRBD2; CDR3 protein: CASNLAGGGTDTQYF; CDR3 DNA: TGCGCCAGCAACTTAGCGGGAGGAGGCACAGATACGCAGTATTTT
clone size: NA; V gene: TRBV20-1; CDR3 length: 14; J gene: TRBJ2-5; D gene: NA; CDR3 protein: CSARDPADQETQYF; CDR3 DNA: TGCAGTGCTAGAGATCCAGCGGACCAAGAGACCCAGTACTTC
clone size: NA; V gene: TRBV3-1; CDR3 length: 14; J gene: TRBJ2-2; D gene: TRBD2; CDR3 protein: CASSRGLASGELFF; CDR3 DNA: TGTGCCAGCAGCCGGGGACTAGCGAGCGGGGAGCTGTTTTTT
clone size: many; V gene: TRBV6-5; CDR3 length: 15; J gene: TRBJ2-3; D gene: NA; CDR3 protein: CASSYSPDIGDTQYF; CDR3 DNA: TGTGCCAGCAGTTACTCCCCGGATATCGGAGATACGCAGTATTTT
clone size: many; V gene: TRBV7-6; CDR3 length: 15; J gene: TRBJ1-6; D gene: NA; CDR3 protein: CASSLDAGGNSPLHF; CDR3 DNA: TGTGCCAGCAGCTTAGACGCCGGGGGGAATTCACCCCTCCACTTT
clone size: NA; V gene: TRBV7-2; CDR3 length: 17; J gene: TRBJ2-7; D gene: TRBD2; CDR3 protein: CASSFPLSGTRTYEQYF; CDR3 DNA: TGTGCCAGCAGCTTCCCGCTCTCCGGGACTAGAACCTACGAGCAGTACTTC
clone size: many; V gene: TRBV9; CDR3 length: 15; J gene: TRBJ2-5; D gene: NA; CDR3 protein: CASSLLATGSETQYF; CDR3 DNA: TGTGCCAGCAGCCTCCTGGCCACCGGGTCAGAGACCCAGTACTTC
clone size: many; V gene: TRBV10-2; CDR3 length: 11; J gene: TRBJ2-1; D gene: NA; CDR3 protein: CASHRDGEQFF; CDR3 DNA: TGCGCCAGCCACAGGGATGGTGAGCAGTTCTTC
clone size: NA; V gene: TRBV5-1; CDR3 length: 18; J gene: TRBJ2-1; D gene: TRBD2; CDR3 protein: CASSSGLAGARSYNEQFF; CDR3 DNA: TGCGCCAGCAGCTCCGGACTAGCGGGAGCCCGCTCCTACAATGAGCAGTTCTTC
clone size: many; V gene: TRBV4-1; CDR3 length: 15; J gene: TRBJ2-5; D gene: TRBD2; CDR3 protein: CASSQEGTTVRTQYF; CDR3 DNA: TGCGCCAGCAGCCAAGAGGGGACTACCGTCCGGACCCAGTACTTC
clone size: many; V gene: TRBV20-1; CDR3 length: 13; J gene: TRBJ2-7; D gene: TRBD1; CDR3 protein: CSAARTGSGEQYF; CDR3 DNA: TGCAGTGCTGCCCGGACAGGGTCCGGTGAGCAGTACTTC
clone size: NA; V gene: TRBV29-1; CDR3 length: 10; J gene: TRBJ2-7; D gene: NA; CDR3 protein: CSVLYVEQYF; CDR3 DNA: TGCAGCGTCCTCTACGTGGAGCAGTACTTC
clone size: few; V gene: TRBV29-1; CDR3 length: 11; J gene: TRBJ2-1; D gene: NA; CDR3 protein: CSASEGNEQFF; CDR3 DNA: TGCAGCGCCAGCGAGGGCAATGAGCAGTTCTTC
clone size: many; V gene: TRBV10-3; CDR3 length: 18; J gene: TRBJ2-3; D gene: NA; CDR3 protein: CAISDNNSGGPHGDTQYF; CDR3 DNA: TGTGCCATCAGTGATAACAATTCCGGGGGGCCCCACGGGGATACGCAGTATTTT
clone size: many; V gene: TRBV9; CDR3 length: 11; J gene: TRBJ1-2; D gene: NA; CDR3 protein: CASSGSYGYTF; CDR3 DNA: TGTGCCAGCAGCGGGTCGTATGGCTACACCTTC
clone size: many; V gene: TRBV6-9; CDR3 length: 11; J gene: TRBJ1-3; D gene: NA; CDR3 protein: CAAGDGNTIYF; CDR3 DNA: TGTGCAGCGGGGGACGGAAACACCATATATTTT
clone size: NA; V gene: TRBV5-1; CDR3 length: 15; J gene: TRBJ2-3; D gene: NA; CDR3 protein: CASSFQGPSTDTQYF; CDR3 DNA: TGCGCCAGCAGCTTCCAGGGGCCGAGCACAGATACGCAGTATTTT
clone size: NA; V gene: TRBV5-1; CDR3 length: 14; J gene: TRBJ2-3; D gene: NA; CDR3 protein: CASRSGTSTDTQYF; CDR3 DNA: TGCGCCAGCAGGTCCGGGACTAGCACAGATACGCAGTATTTT
clone size: NA; V gene: TRBV29-1; CDR3 length: 14; J gene: TRBJ1-4; D gene: TRBD1; CDR3 protein: CSVSTGGGSEKLFF; CDR3 DNA: TGCAGCGTTTCGACAGGGGGCGGGAGTGAAAAACTGTTTTTT
clone size: NA; V gene: TRBV20-1; CDR3 length: 13; J gene: TRBJ2-5; D gene: NA; CDR3 protein: CSASIPFQETQYF; CDR3 DNA: TGCAGTGCTAGTATCCCCTTCCAAGAGACCCAGTACTTC
clone size: many; V gene: TRBV12-3/TRBV12-4; CDR3 length: 13; J gene: TRBJ2-5; D gene: NA; CDR3 protein: CASSLQGWETQYF; CDR3 DNA: TGTGCCAGCAGTTTGCAGGGTTGGGAGACCCAGTACTTC
clone size: many; V gene: TRBV3-1; CDR3 length: 15; J gene: TRBJ2-3; D gene: NA; CDR3 protein: CASSQDGLPPDTQYF; CDR3 DNA: TGTGCCAGCAGCCAAGATGGGCTGCCCCCCGATACGCAGTATTTT
clone size: few; V gene: TRBV29-1; CDR3 length: 12; J gene: TRBJ2-5; D gene: NA; CDR3 protein: CSVAPAEETQYF; CDR3 DNA: TGCAGCGTTGCCCCAGCTGAAGAGACCCAGTACTTC
clone size: few; V gene: TRBV5-1; CDR3 length: 15; J gene: TRBJ2-2; D gene: TRBD1; CDR3 protein: CASSLGTGVTGELFF; CDR3 DNA: TGCGCCAGCAGCTTGGGGACAGGGGTCACCGGGGAGCTGTTTTTT
clone size: few; V gene: TRBV20-1; CDR3 length: 15; J gene: TRBJ1-5; D gene: TRBD1; CDR3 protein: CSARVRTGVERLQHF; CDR3 DNA: TGCAGTGCTAGAGTCCGGACAGGGGTAGAGCGTCTCCAGCATTTT
clone size: many; V gene: TRBV7-9; CDR3 length: 16; J gene: TRBJ2-3; D gene: TRBD1; CDR3 protein: CASSLNQGAVADTQYF; CDR3 DNA: TGTGCCAGCAGCCTCAACCAGGGGGCCGTCGCAGATACGCAGTATTTT
clone size: NA; V gene: TRBV20-1; CDR3 length: 11; J gene: TRBJ2-7; D gene: NA; CDR3 protein: CSVAESYEQYF; CDR3 DNA: TGCAGTGTCGCTGAGTCCTACGAGCAGTACTTC
clone size: many; V gene: TRBV15; CDR3 length: 15; J gene: TRBJ2-1; D gene: NA; CDR3 protein: CATSRDLAGYNEQFF; CDR3 DNA: TGTGCCACCAGCAGAGATTTGGCAGGCTACAATGAGCAGTTCTTC
clone size: few; V gene: TRBV20-1; CDR3 length: 12; J gene: TRBJ2-5; D gene: TRBD2; CDR3 protein: CSAKTSVETQYF; CDR3 DNA: TGCAGTGCTAAGACTAGCGTAGAGACCCAGTACTTC
clone size: many; V gene: TRBV20-1; CDR3 length: 14; J gene: TRBJ1-2; D gene: NA; CDR3 protein: CSADQGVGNYGYTF; CDR3 DNA: TGCAGTGCGGACCAAGGCGTGGGAAACTATGGCTACACCTTC
clone size: NA; V gene: TRBV9; CDR3 length: 16; J gene: TRBJ2-1; D gene: TRBD2; CDR3 protein: CASSVVDSGNYNEQFF; CDR3 DNA: TGTGCCAGCAGCGTAGTGGATAGCGGGAATTACAATGAGCAGTTCTTT
clone size: NA; V gene: TRBV27; CDR3 length: 20; J gene: TRBJ2-1; D gene: TRBD2; CDR3 protein: CASSQPAGRVSSGKYNEQFF; CDR3 DNA: TGTGCCAGCAGTCAACCTGCAGGGAGGGTGTCTAGCGGGAAGTACAATGAGCAGTTCTTC
clone size: NA; V gene: TRBV5-1; CDR3 length: 15; J gene: TRBJ2-1; D gene: NA; CDR3 protein: CASSSSTASYNEQFF; CDR3 DNA: TGCGCCAGCAGCTCTTCGACAGCCTCCTACAATGAGCAGTTCTTC
clone size: NA; V gene: TRBV20-1; CDR3 length: 14; J gene: TRBJ2-2; D gene: NA; CDR3 protein: CSARAGTNTGELFF; CDR3 DNA: TGCAGTGCCCGGGCGGGGACGAACACCGGGGAGCTGTTTTTT
clone size: many; V gene: TRBV3-1; CDR3 length: 11; J gene: TRBJ2-7; D gene: NA; CDR3 protein: CASSQQYEQYF; CDR3 DNA: TGTGCCAGCAGCCAGCAATACGAGCAGTACTTC
clone size: NA; V gene: TRBV12-3/TRBV12-4; CDR3 length: 15; J gene: TRBJ2-7; D gene: TRBD1; CDR3 protein: CASSVAGTGGLGQYF; CDR3 DNA: TGTGCCAGCAGTGTAGCCGGGACAGGGGGCTTAGGGCAGTACTTC